Reported below is one T cell receptor beta chain. This specimen belongs to a study of blood T cell repertoires in COVID-19. Overall study: T cells, B-cell-depleted T cells, or PBMCs supplied cDNA or gDNA.

Original analysis: Reference gene primers were amplified, and this amplification served to estimate nucleated cell counts. Measured with immunoSEQ multiplex PCR; TCRdb has only the in-frame clones, and not every one. From that table come the V and J calls and clone size; the DNA was used to work out D and trimming. The sample includes some 100,000 clones, around 82% of them seen just once. The CDR3 spans 18 residues. CDR1 is LNHNV, CDR2 YYDKDF, per germline (reference sequence). Trimming shortened V by 0 bases and J by 4 bases, and 19 bases separated the two germline ends. This chain uses TRBV15 with TRBJ1-3, with no clear D. The origin of this receptor is a middle-aged man with active or convalescent COVID-19. Sequencing was done on a sample of peripheral blood. In DNA form, the CDR3 reads TGTGCCACCAGCAGAGAAAGGGAAGCGGTAATCGCCGGAAACACCATATATTTT. It encodes CATSREREAVIAGNTIYF.